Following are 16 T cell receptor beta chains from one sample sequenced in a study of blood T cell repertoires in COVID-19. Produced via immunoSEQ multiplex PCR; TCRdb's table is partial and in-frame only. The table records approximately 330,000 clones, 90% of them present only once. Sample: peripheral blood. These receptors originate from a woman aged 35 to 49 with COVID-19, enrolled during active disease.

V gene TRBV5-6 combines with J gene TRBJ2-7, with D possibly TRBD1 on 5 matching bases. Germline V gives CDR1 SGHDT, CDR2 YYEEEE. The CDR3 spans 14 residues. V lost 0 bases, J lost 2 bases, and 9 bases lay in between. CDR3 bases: TGTGCCAGCAGCTTGGCAGACAGAACCTACGAGCAGTACTTC. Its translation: CASSLADRTYEQYF.

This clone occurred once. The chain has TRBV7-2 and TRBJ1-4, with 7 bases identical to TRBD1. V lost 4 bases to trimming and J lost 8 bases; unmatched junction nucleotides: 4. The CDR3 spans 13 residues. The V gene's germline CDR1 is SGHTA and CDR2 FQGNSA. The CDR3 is CASSSRGKEKLFF. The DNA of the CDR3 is TGTGCCAGCAGCTCCAGGGGGAAGGAAAAACTGTTTTTT.

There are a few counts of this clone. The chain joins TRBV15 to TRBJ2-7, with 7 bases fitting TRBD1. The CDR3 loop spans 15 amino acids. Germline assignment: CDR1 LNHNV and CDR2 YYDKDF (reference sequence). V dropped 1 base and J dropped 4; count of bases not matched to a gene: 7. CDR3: CATSRVDRDKYEQYF. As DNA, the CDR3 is TGTGCCACCAGCAGAGTTGACAGGGACAAATACGAGCAGTACTTC.

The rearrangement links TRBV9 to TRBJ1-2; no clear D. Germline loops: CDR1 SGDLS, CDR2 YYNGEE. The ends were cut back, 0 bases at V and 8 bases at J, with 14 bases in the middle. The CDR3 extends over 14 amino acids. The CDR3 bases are TGTGCCAGCAGCGTAGGACTCGGGGTAGAGGGCTACACCTTC. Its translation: CASSVGLGVEGYTF.

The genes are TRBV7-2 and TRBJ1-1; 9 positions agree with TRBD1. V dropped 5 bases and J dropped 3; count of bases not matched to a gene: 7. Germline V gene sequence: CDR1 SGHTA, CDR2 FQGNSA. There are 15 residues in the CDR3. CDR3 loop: CASSPNRGRDTEAFF. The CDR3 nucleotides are TGTGCCAGCAGCCCCAACAGGGGGCGAGACACTGAAGCTTTCTTT.

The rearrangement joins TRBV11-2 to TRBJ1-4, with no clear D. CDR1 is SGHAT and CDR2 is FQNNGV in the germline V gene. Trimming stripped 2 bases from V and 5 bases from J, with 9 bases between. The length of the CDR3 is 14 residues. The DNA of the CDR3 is TGTGCCAGCAGCTTAAGGACTTTGAATGAAAAACTGTTTTTT. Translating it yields CASSLRTLNEKLFF.

CDR3 amino acids: CASSLQAPNTEAFF. The CDR3 DNA reads TGTGCCAGCAGTTTACAGGCTCCGAACACTGAAGCTTTCTTT. The J gene is TRBJ1-1, the V gene TRBV28; no clear D gene. The V end was cut by 2 bases, the J end by 1 base, with 8 bases between. This CDR3 has 14 residues. Germline-derived CDR1 and CDR2 are MDHEN and SYDVKM. Looking up the rest from reference TRBV28 and TRBJ1-1 gives the full variable domain: DVKVTQSSRYLVKRTGEKVFLECVQDMDHENMFWYRQDPGLGLRLIYFSYDVKMKEKGDIPEGYSVSREKKERFSLILESASTNQTSMYLCASSLQAPNTEAFFGQGTRLTVV.

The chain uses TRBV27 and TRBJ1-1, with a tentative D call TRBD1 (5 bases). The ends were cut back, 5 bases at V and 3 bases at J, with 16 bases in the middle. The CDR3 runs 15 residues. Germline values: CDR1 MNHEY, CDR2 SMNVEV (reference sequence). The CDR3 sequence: CASSQTAALDTEAFF. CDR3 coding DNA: TGTGCCAGCAGTCAGACAGCCGCGCTGGACACTGAAGCTTTCTTT.

The DNA of the CDR3 is TGTGCCAGTAGTATCCGGGACAGAGGGCAGCCCCAGCATTTT. As protein: CASSIRDRGQPQHF. The rearrangement uses TRBV19 and TRBJ1-5; 7 bases agree with TRBD1. Per the germline V gene, CDR1 is LNHDA and CDR2 is SQIVND (reference sequence). The V segment lost 3 bases and the J segment 7 bases; nucleotides outside the gene matches: 6. The CDR3 spans 14 residues.

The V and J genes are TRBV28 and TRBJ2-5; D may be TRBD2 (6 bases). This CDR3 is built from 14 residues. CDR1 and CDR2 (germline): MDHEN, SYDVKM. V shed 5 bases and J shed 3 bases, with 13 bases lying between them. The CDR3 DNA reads TGTGCCAGCAGTGACGCGGGAAGTAAAGAGACCCAGTACTTC. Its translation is CASSDAGSKETQYF.

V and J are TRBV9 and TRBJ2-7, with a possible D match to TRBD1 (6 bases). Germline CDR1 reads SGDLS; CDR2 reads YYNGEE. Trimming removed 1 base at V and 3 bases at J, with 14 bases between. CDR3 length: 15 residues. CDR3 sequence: CASSVTGTGNYEQYF. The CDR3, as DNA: TGTGCCAGCAGCGTAACGGGAACAGGGAACTACGAGCAGTACTTC.

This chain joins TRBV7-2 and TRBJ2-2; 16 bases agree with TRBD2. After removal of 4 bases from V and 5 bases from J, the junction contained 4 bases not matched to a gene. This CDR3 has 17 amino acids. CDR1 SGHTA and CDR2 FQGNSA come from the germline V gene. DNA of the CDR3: TGTGCCAGCAGCTCGGGACTAGCGGGGGGGCGGACCGGGGAGCTGTTTTTT. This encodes CASSSGLAGGRTGELFF.

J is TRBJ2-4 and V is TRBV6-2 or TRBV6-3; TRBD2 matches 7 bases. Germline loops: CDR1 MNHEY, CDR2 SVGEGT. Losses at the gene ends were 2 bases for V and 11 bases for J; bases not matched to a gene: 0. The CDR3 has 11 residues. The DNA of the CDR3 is TGTGCCAGCAGTTACAGCGGGGTTCAGTACTTC. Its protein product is CASSYSGVQYF.

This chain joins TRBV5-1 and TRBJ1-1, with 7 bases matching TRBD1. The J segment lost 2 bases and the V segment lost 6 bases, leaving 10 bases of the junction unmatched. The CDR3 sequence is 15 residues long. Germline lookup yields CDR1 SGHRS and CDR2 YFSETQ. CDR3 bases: TGCGCCAGCACCCCAGAGACAGGGCCCAACACTGAAGCTTTCTTT. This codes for CASTPETGPNTEAFF.

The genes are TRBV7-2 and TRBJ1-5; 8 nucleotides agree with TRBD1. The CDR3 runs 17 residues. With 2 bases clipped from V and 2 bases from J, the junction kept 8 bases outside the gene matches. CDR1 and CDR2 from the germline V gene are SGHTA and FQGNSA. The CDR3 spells CASSLRTGRFGNQPQHF. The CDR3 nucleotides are TGTGCCAGCAGCTTAAGGACAGGGAGGTTTGGCAATCAGCCCCAGCATTTT.

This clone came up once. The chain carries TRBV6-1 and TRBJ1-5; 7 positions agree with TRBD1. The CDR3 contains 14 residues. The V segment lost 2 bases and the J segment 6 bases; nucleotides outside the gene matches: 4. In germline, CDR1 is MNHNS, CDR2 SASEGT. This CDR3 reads CASSERQGGQPQHF. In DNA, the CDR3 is TGTGCCAGCAGTGAAAGACAGGGAGGTCAGCCCCAGCATTTT.